This T cell receptor beta chain is from a study of human T cells and chemical hapten exposure. This clonotype was observed at least ten times. CDR1 is SGHTA and CDR2 is FQGNSA in the germline V gene. The CDR3 loop spans 15 amino acids. The V and J ends lost 5 bases and 4 bases, in that order; junction bases with no gene match: 7. Regarding time point: healthy volunteer bleed at 2 weeks. Unfractionated whole blood served as the source for total RNA extraction. Single cDNA molecules in the library carried unique molecular identifiers attached during preparation. TCRdb recomputed calls from the RACE reads with MiXCR, one row per CDR3 protein. The table includes about 31,000 distinct CDR3 sequences, about 7% detected once.

The source of this sequence is a human donor in good health. Some clones in this sample may be carry-over from other donors' samples. The sequenced sample was whole blood. The chain combines TRBV7-2 with TRBJ2-1, with 8 bases that match TRBD2. The CDR3 DNA sequence: TGTGCCAGCAGCCCCCGAGCGGGGGAGTACAATGAGCAGTTCTTC. Translation gives CASSPRAGEYNEQFF.